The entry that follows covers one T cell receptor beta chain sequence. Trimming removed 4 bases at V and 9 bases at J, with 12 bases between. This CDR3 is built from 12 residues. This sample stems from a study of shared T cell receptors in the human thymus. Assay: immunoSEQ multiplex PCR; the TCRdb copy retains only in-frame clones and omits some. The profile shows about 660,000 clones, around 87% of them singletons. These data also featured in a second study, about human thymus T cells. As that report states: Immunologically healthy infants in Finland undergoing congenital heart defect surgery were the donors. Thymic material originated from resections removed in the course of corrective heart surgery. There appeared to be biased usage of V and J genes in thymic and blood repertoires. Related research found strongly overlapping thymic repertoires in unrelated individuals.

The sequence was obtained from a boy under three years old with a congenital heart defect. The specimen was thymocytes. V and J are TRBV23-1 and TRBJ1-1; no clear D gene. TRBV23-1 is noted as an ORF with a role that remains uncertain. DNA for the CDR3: TGCGCCAGCAGTCTCAGCGGAGGTCAAGCTTTCTTT. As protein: CASSLSGGQAFF.